Shown below are 2 T cell receptor beta chains from a single sample sequenced in a study of blood T cells in healthy people across ages. A second about 6 to 12 cycle PCR used barcoded and J-beta primers. TCRdb reprocessed the 5' RACE reads via MiXCR and lists one record per CDR3 protein. The data contain 2 million or so distinct CDR3 sequences, about 49% of them singletons. The sample comprised blood. These receptors originate from a woman in her thirties or forties in good health.

The chain combines TRBV27 with TRBJ1-5; maybe TRBD1 (5 bases). CDR3 length equals 15 residues. V was shortened by 5 bases and J by 6 bases, with 17 bases between the two germline ends. In germline, CDR1 is MNHEY, CDR2 SMNVEV (reference sequence). CDR3 sequence: CASSQGPALSQPQHF. CDR3 DNA sequence: TGTGCCAGCAGTCAGGGACCGGCTTTGTCTCAGCCCCAGCATTTT.

This clonotype has more than one count but fewer than ten. The V gene is TRBV3-1, the J gene TRBJ2-7; 8 bases align to TRBD2. Losses at the gene ends were 10 bases for V and 0 bases for J; bases not matched to a gene: 8. The CDR3 runs 14 residues. Germline V gene lookup returns CDR1 LGHDT and CDR2 YNNKEL (reference sequence). The chain's CDR3 is CATGSSGNSYEQYF. CDR3 DNA sequence: TGTGCCACTGGTAGTAGCGGGAACTCCTACGAGCAGTACTTC.